The 20 T cell receptor beta chains listed next were all sequenced from one sample in a study of blood T cell repertoires in COVID-19. Produced via immunoSEQ multiplex PCR; TCRdb's table is partial and in-frame only. The data hold 220,000 or so clones, with approximately 84% observed a single time. What was sequenced was peripheral blood. All receptors come from a woman older than 75 with acute or convalescent COVID-19.

This chain links TRBV7-2 with TRBJ2-5; 8 bases agree with TRBD2. The CDR3 covers 15 residues. J was trimmed by 2 bases and V by 5 bases; bases with no gene match: 7. Germline lookup yields CDR1 SGHTA and CDR2 FQGNSA. In DNA, the CDR3 is TGTGCCAGCAGCCTAAGGGCTAGCGGGCAAGAGACCCAGTACTTC. Residues: CASSLRASGQETQYF.

This clone showed up just once. The chain couples TRBV3-1 (or the pseudogene TRBV3-2) to TRBJ1-5; D may be TRBD1 (5 bases). V lost 0 bases and J 5 bases, leaving 8 bases between the germline ends. This CDR3 spans 14 amino acids. Germline lookup yields CDR1 LGHDT and CDR2 YNNKEL (reference sequence). As DNA, the CDR3 is TGTGCCAGCAGCCAAGATGGAGGGGATCAGCCCCAGCATTTT. Protein sequence: CASSQDGGDQPQHF.

This clone was seen more than once but under ten times. The chain employs TRBV28 and TRBJ1-5, with a weak D call TRBD1 (6 bases). Trimming left V 3 bases short and J 15 bases short, with 12 bases between. This CDR3 spans 11 amino acids. Germline V lookup: CDR1 MDHEN, CDR2 SYDVKM. The CDR3 reads CASSFRNRVHF. The CDR3 DNA is TGTGCCAGCAGTTTTCGGAACAGGGTGCATTTT.

V and J are TRBV6-2 or TRBV6-3 and TRBJ2-7; D ambiguous. In germline, CDR1 is MNHEY, CDR2 SVGEGT. The CDR3 runs 12 residues. V lost 2 bases, J lost 3 bases, and 5 bases lay in between. CDR3 residues: CASSYVGYEQYF. CDR3 sequence (DNA): TGTGCCAGCAGTTACGTCGGCTACGAGCAGTACTTC.

The CDR3 region has the DNA TGTGCCAGCAGTTCTCCTGTAGCGGGCTCCTACAATGAGCAGTTCTTC. Translation gives CASSSPVAGSYNEQFF. The chain recombines TRBV28 with TRBJ2-1; TRBD2 agrees at 7 bases. The CDR3 spans 16 residues. Germline trimming cut 4 bases from V and 0 bases from J; bases unmatched to any gene: 6. CDR1 MDHEN and CDR2 SYDVKM come from the germline V gene.

V gene TRBV10-3 combines with J gene TRBJ2-1; D call uncertain. This CDR3 comprises 11 residues. The germline gives CDR1 ENHRY, CDR2 SYGVKD. V lost 6 bases and J 4 bases, leaving 4 bases between the germline ends. The CDR3 here is CAISGYNEQFF. The CDR3 bases are TGTGCCATCAGCGGGTACAATGAGCAGTTCTTC.

The J gene is TRBJ2-1, the V gene TRBV5-6, with a tentative D call TRBD2 (6 bases). Trimming stripped 1 base from V and 3 bases from J, with 11 bases between. From germline, CDR1 is SGHDT and CDR2 YYEEEE. The CDR3 covers 15 residues. This CDR3 reads CASSLISGNYNEQFF. The CDR3 coding sequence is TGTGCCAGCAGCTTGATTAGCGGTAACTACAATGAGCAGTTCTTC.

This clone was found once. The chain combines TRBV28 with TRBJ2-3; 13 nucleotides align to TRBD2. This CDR3 comprises 14 residues. Germline V lookup: CDR1 MDHEN, CDR2 SYDVKM. After removal of 10 bases from V and 7 bases from J, the junction contained 8 bases not matched to a gene. This CDR3 is CATVPGLAGHTQYF. In DNA form, the CDR3 reads TGTGCCACCGTCCCGGGACTAGCGGGACATACGCAGTATTTT.

This chain connects TRBV2 to TRBJ2-7; TRBD2 matches at 8 bases. The V and J ends lost 8 bases and 4 bases, in that order; junction bases with no gene match: 7. The CDR3 is 13 amino acids. Germline V gives CDR1 SNHLY, CDR2 FYNNEI. CDR3 amino acids: CASFIAGSYEQYF. For the CDR3, the DNA is TGTGCCAGCTTCATAGCGGGATCGTACGAGCAGTACTTC.

V gene TRBV18 combines with J gene TRBJ2-3; 10 bases match TRBD2. Germline V lookup: CDR1 KGHSH, CDR2 LQKENI. J was trimmed by 0 bases and V by 6 bases; bases with no gene match: 9. The CDR3 runs to 17 residues. CDR3 in amino acids: CASSPGLAFTSTDTQYF. Here the CDR3 DNA reads TGTGCCAGCTCCCCGGGACTAGCGTTCACTAGCACAGATACGCAGTATTTT.

V and J are TRBV7-3 and TRBJ1-1; 7 nucleotides match TRBD1. Germline V gene data show CDR1 as SGHTA and CDR2 as FQGTGA. Trimming cost V 5 bases and J 4 bases; bases outside gene matches: 4. The CDR3 spans 13 residues. CDR3 sequence reads: CASSLTGTTEAFF. The CDR3 DNA reads as TGTGCCAGCAGCCTGACAGGGACCACTGAAGCTTTCTTT.

This chain joins TRBV6-4 and TRBJ2-3; 10 bases align to TRBD2. This CDR3 region has 15 residues. Per the germline V gene, CDR1 is MRHNA and CDR2 is SNTAGT. V dropped 2 bases and J dropped 1; count of bases not matched to a gene: 0. CDR3 residues: CASSDSGGGTDTQYF. The CDR3 DNA is TGTGCCAGCAGTGACAGCGGGGGGGGCACAGATACGCAGTATTTT.

This chain joins TRBV6-6 and TRBJ1-1, with TRBD1 identical over 9 bases. This CDR3 is built from 16 residues. Germline values: CDR1 MNHNY, CDR2 SVGAGI (reference sequence). With 6 bases clipped from V and 0 bases from J, the junction kept 8 bases outside the gene matches. CDR3 nucleotides: TGTGCCAGCAGCACCGGGACAGGGATCATGAACACTGAAGCTTTCTTT. Translating gives CASSTGTGIMNTEAFF.

The chain carries TRBV2 and TRBJ2-5, with D possibly matching TRBD2 (6 bases). CDR3 length equals 16 residues. Germline V gene sequence: CDR1 SNHLY, CDR2 FYNNEI. Between the trimmed V and J ends, which lost 5 bases and 2 bases, there was a span of 18 bases. The CDR3 region is CASSRMAIAVQETQYF. The CDR3 DNA reads TGTGCCAGCAGTAGGATGGCCATAGCGGTACAAGAGACCCAGTACTTC.

V gene TRBV28 combines with J gene TRBJ2-7; the D gene is possibly TRBD2 (6 bases). The CDR3 length is 15 residues. V was pared by 7 bases and J by 1 base, with 17 bases between. Germline V lookup: CDR1 MDHEN, CDR2 SYDVKM. CDR3 DNA: TGTGCCAGCATCCCTAACGTCGGGGGATCCTACGAGCAGTACTTC. This encodes CASIPNVGGSYEQYF.

The chain couples TRBV11-1 to TRBJ2-2, with 10 bases lining up with TRBD2. Germline loops: CDR1 SGHAT, CDR2 FQDESV (reference sequence). Trimming took 2 bases from V and 4 from J; bases not matched to a gene: 4. The CDR3 runs to 16 residues. The CDR3 here is CASSLYASGSTGELFF. DNA for the CDR3: TGTGCCAGCAGCTTATATGCTAGCGGGAGCACCGGGGAGCTGTTTTTT. Based on the CDR3 plus reference TRBV11-1 and TRBJ2-2, the full variable domain is EAEVAQSPRYKITEKSQAVAFWCDPISGHATLYWYRQILGQGPELLVQFQDESVVDDSQLPKDRFSAERLKGVDSTLKIQPAELGDSAMYLCASSLYASGSTGELFFGEGSRLTVL.

V usage is TRBV5-1 and J usage is TRBJ1-2, with a weak D call TRBD1 (5 bases). The germline gives CDR1 SGHRS, CDR2 YFSETQ. Trimming left V 1 base short and J 4 bases short, with 8 bases between. The CDR3 has 13 residues. The CDR3 sequence is CASSLSDSYGYTF. The CDR3 nucleotides read TGCGCCAGCAGCTTGTCCGACAGCTATGGCTACACCTTC. Based on the CDR3 plus reference TRBV5-1 and TRBJ1-2, the full variable domain is KAGVTQTPRYLIKTRGQQVTLSCSPISGHRSVSWYQQTPGQGLQFLFEYFSETQRNKGNFPGRFSGRQFSNSRSEMNVSTLELGDSALYLCASSLSDSYGYTFGSGTRLTVV.

This clone was seen only once. The chain employs TRBV19 and TRBJ1-2, with 7 bases aligning to TRBD1. Germline CDR1 and CDR2: LNHDA and SQIVND (reference sequence). The CDR3 runs to 14 residues. V was clipped by 4 bases and J by 1 base; unmatched bases: 3. This CDR3 is CASSTQGGNYGYTF. As DNA, the CDR3 is TGTGCCAGTAGTACTCAGGGGGGTAACTATGGCTACACCTTC.

The chain recombines TRBV3-1 (or the pseudogene TRBV3-2) with TRBJ1-2; unclear D gene. V lost 0 bases and J lost 0, with 11 bases in between. The CDR3 extends over 16 amino acids. Germline assignment: CDR1 LGHDT and CDR2 YNNKEL (reference sequence). Here the CDR3 reads CASSQDQVAANYGYTF. The CDR3 nucleotides read TGTGCCAGCAGCCAAGATCAGGTAGCGGCTAACTATGGCTACACCTTC.

The chain joins TRBV28 to TRBJ1-2; D is unclear. Germline V gene lookup returns CDR1 MDHEN and CDR2 SYDVKM. V was shortened by 5 bases and J by 8 bases, with 21 bases between the two germline ends. The CDR3 consists of 15 residues. CDR3 loop: CASSPADSGISGYTF. The CDR3 DNA reads TGTGCCAGCAGTCCCGCGGACTCCGGGATAAGCGGCTACACCTTC.